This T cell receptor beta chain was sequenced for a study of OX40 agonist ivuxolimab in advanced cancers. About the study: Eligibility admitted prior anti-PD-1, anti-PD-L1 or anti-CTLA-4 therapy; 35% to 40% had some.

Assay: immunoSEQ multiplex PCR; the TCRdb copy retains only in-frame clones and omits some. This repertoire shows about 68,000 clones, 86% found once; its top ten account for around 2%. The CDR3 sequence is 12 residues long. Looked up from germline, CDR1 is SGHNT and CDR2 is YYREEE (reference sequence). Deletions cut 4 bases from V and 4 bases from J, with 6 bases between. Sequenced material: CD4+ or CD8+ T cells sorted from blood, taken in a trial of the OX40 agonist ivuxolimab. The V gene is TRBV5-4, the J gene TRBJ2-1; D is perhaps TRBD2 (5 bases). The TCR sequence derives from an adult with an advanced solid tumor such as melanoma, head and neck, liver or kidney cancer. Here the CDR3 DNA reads TGTGCCAGCAGCCGGACTTACAATGAGCAGTTCTTC. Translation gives CASSRTYNEQFF.